One sample yielded the 31 T cell receptor beta chains listed below, sequenced in a study of shared clonotypes between healthy human individuals (dated by TCRdb to the early 2020s). Library prep was done by the immunoSEQ multiplex PCR assay. Sourced from immuneACCESS, this table was stored by TCRdb with only in-frame sequences that have V and J called. A share of the clones is absent; for the studies checked, an unresolved V gene accounts for under half, and the remainder has no known explanation. The sample includes roughly 490,000 clones, with around 80% observed a single time. 10% to 15% of the sample is taken by the ten largest. The sample consisted of PBMCs. All receptors come from a middle-aged woman in good health. Some clones in this sample may be carry-over from other donors' samples.

This clone was detected only a few times. This chain connects TRBV29-1 to TRBJ2-4; D tentatively reads TRBD1 or TRBD2 (7 bases each). Trimming pared 0 bases from V and 7 bases from J, leaving 13 bases between. From germline, CDR1 is SQVTM and CDR2 ANQGSEA. This CDR3 is built from 14 residues. The CDR3, as DNA: TGCAGCGTTGAAGATGCCAGGGGGGGCAACATTCAGTACTTC. Translated: CSVEDARGGNIQYF.

J is TRBJ2-1 and V is TRBV5-1, with 8 bases that match TRBD2. CDR1 SGHRS and CDR2 YFSETQ come from the germline V gene. V was clipped by 3 bases and J by 5 bases; unmatched bases: 10. CDR3 length: 16 amino acids. CDR3 residues: CASSSRGAGDHNEQFF. DNA for the CDR3: TGCGCCAGCAGCTCCCGAGGAGCGGGAGATCACAATGAGCAGTTCTTC.

This clone was seen only a few times. V gene TRBV28 combines with J gene TRBJ1-2; D remains unclear. This CDR3 has 13 amino acids. CDR1 and CDR2 from the germline V gene are MDHEN and SYDVKM. Trimming stripped 5 bases from V and 4 bases from J, with 11 bases between. CDR3 protein: CASSPTRLYGYTF. The CDR3 region has the DNA TGTGCCAGCAGTCCCACTCGACTCTATGGCTACACCTTC.

The chain has TRBV30 and TRBJ2-5; D unresolved. The CDR3 runs to 14 residues. Germline CDR1 GTSNPN, CDR2 SVGIG (reference sequence). The V gene lost 5 bases and the J gene lost 3 bases, with 16 bases spanning the gap. CDR3 DNA sequence: TGTGCCTGGGGGAAGCTCCTGTACAAAGAGACCCAGTACTTC. Residues: CAWGKLLYKETQYF. Full variable domain (rest looked up from reference TRBV30 and TRBJ2-5): SQTIHQWPATLVQPVGSPLSLECTVEGTSNPNLYWYRQAAGRGLQLLFYSVGIGQISSEVPQNLSASRPQDRQFILSSKKLLLSDSGFYLCAWGKLLYKETQYFGPGTRLLVL.

This chain connects TRBV11-2 to TRBJ2-2; weak D call: TRBD2 (5 bases). Trimming took 2 bases from V and 2 from J, leaving 12 bases between them. The CDR3 runs to 16 residues. CDR1 SGHAT and CDR2 FQNNGV come from the germline V gene. Here the CDR3 DNA reads TGTGCCAGCAGCTTATTATCCGGGAAAAACACCGGGGAGCTGTTTTTT. This encodes CASSLLSGKNTGELFF. The full variable domain, in which reference TRBV11-2 and TRBJ2-2 provide the parts outside the CDR3, is EAGVAQSPRYKIIEKRQSVAFWCNPISGHATLYWYQQILGQGPKLLIQFQNNGVVDDSQLPKDRFSAERLKGVDSTLKIQPAKLEDSAVYLCASSLLSGKNTGELFFGEGSRLTVL.

This chain connects TRBV28 to TRBJ2-1; 7 bases are shared with TRBD1. Germline trimming cut 5 bases from V and 7 bases from J; bases unmatched to any gene: 8. In germline, CDR1 is MDHEN, CDR2 SYDVKM. There are 14 residues in the CDR3. The CDR3: CASSRGGGGNEQFF. CDR3 DNA sequence: TGTGCCAGCAGTCGAGGGGGCGGTGGGAATGAGCAGTTCTTC.

The chain employs TRBV28 and TRBJ1-4, with 10 bases identical to TRBD1. Trimming took 4 bases from V and 7 from J; bases not matched to a gene: 3. Germline CDR1 is MDHEN and CDR2 is SYDVKM. This CDR3 has 14 amino acids. The chain's CDR3 is CASSSGTGAEKLFF. DNA of the CDR3: TGTGCCAGCAGTTCCGGGACAGGGGCTGAAAAACTGTTTTTT.

The chain links TRBV18 to TRBJ1-1; D unresolved. Trimming removed 0 bases from V and 4 bases from J, with 15 bases in between. Germline V gives CDR1 KGHSH, CDR2 LQKENI. CDR3 length: 16 residues. The CDR3 here is CASSPPVDQRGTEAFF. In nucleotides, the CDR3 is TGTGCCAGCTCACCACCGGTTGACCAACGGGGCACTGAAGCTTTCTTT.

The chain links TRBV30 to TRBJ2-2; weak D call: TRBD2 (7 bases). CDR3 length: 15 amino acids. V was pared by 0 bases and J by 6 bases, with 14 bases between. Per germline, CDR1 GTSNPN and CDR2 SVGIG (reference sequence). CDR3 sequence: CAWSVLRGGAGELFF. CDR3 sequence (DNA): TGTGCCTGGAGTGTACTCAGGGGAGGGGCCGGGGAGCTGTTTTTT.

About this clone: A much more abundant neighbour one base away suggests this may be a read error. Different DNA sequences within this sample yield the same CDR3. The V call is TRBV2, the J call TRBJ2-7, with 8 bases aligning to TRBD1. This CDR3 contains 15 residues. The J segment lost 1 base and the V segment lost 7 bases, leaving 9 bases of the junction unmatched. Germline CDR1 is SNHLY and CDR2 is FYNNEI. CDR3 DNA: TGTGCCAGCAAGTTAGTAGGACAGGGTTCCTACGAGCAGTACTTC. The encoded protein is CASKLVGQGSYEQYF.

The V call is TRBV27, the J call TRBJ2-5; 9 bases are a match to TRBD2. This CDR3 region has 16 residues. CDR1 is MNHEY, CDR2 SMNVEV, per germline (reference sequence). With V trimmed by 5 bases and J by 2 bases, 9 bases remained unmatched. CDR3 nucleotide sequence: TGTGCCAGCAGTCACCTGACTAGCGGATTTCAAGAGACCCAGTACTTC. Protein: CASSHLTSGFQETQYF.

This chain uses TRBV18 with TRBJ2-7; possible D gene TRBD2, 7 bases. V lost 3 bases, J lost 2 bases, and 20 bases lay in between. CDR3 size: 17 residues. Germline-derived CDR1 and CDR2 are KGHSH and LQKENI. The CDR3 nucleotides are TGTGCCAGCTCACCCTTAGGGGGGGCAGGGACCCCCTACGAGCAGTACTTC. It codes for CASSPLGGAGTPYEQYF.

This clone showed up many times. The chain has TRBV9 and TRBJ2-1; the D is unclear. This CDR3 region has 14 residues. Germline V lookup: CDR1 SGDLS, CDR2 YYNGEE. Between the trimmed V and J ends, which lost 2 bases and 5 bases, there was a span of 11 bases. CDR3 region: CASSVRWENNEQFF. The CDR3 DNA reads as TGTGCCAGCAGCGTGAGGTGGGAAAACAATGAGCAGTTCTTC.

A single count supports this clone. Its ends do not fully match the called genes, so a read error is possible. In the same sample, other DNA sequences code for this CDR3. The chain recombines TRBV11-1 with TRBJ1-4, with TRBD1 as a possible D gene (5 bases). The CDR3 is 13 amino acids. Germline V gene data show CDR1 as SGHAT and CDR2 as FQDESV (reference sequence). CDR3 coding DNA: TGCGCCAGCGGGGCCACAACTAATGAAAAACTGTTTTTT. Amino acid sequence: CASGATTNEKLFF. The whole variable domain, remainder taken from reference TRBV11-1 and TRBJ1-4, is EAEVAQSPRYKITEKSQAVAFWCDPISGHATLYWYRQILGQGPELLVQFQDESVVDDSQLPKDRFSAERLKGVDSTLKIQPAELGDSAMYLCASGATTNEKLFFGSGTQLSVL.

This chain joins TRBV7-7 and TRBJ2-2, with D possibly being TRBD2 (6 bases). The germline V gene encodes CDR1 SSHAT and CDR2 FNYEAQ (reference sequence). V lost 5 bases to trimming and J lost 4 bases, with 17 bases between them. The CDR3 spans 16 residues. The CDR3: CASSPTGSGGTGELFF. In DNA form, the CDR3 reads TGTGCCAGCAGCCCCACCGGGAGTGGGGGCACCGGGGAGCTGTTTTTT.

Details on this clone: One junction end does not reproduce the germline sequence, and a read error may be involved. The rearrangement uses TRBV7-3 and TRBJ2-2, with D perhaps matching TRBD1 (6 bases). The CDR3 spans 16 residues. Germline CDR1 is SGHTA and CDR2 is FQGTGA. As DNA, the CDR3 is TGTGCCAGCAGCATAACCCGGGACAAAAACACCGGGGAGCTGTTTTTT. Its translation: CASSITRDKNTGELFF.

This chain links TRBV5-6 with TRBJ2-7; TRBD1 matches at 9 bases. Germline CDR1 SGHDT, CDR2 YYEEEE. V shed 4 bases, J shed 7 bases, and the junction held 9 bases outside the gene matches. CDR3 length equals 14 residues. The CDR3 DNA sequence: TGTGCCAGCAGCGTGGGGACAGGACAGGGGGAGCAGTACTTC. Amino acid sequence: CASSVGTGQGEQYF.

The chain joins TRBV9 to TRBJ2-2; 7 bases agree with TRBD1. The junction had 6 bases not matched to a gene; V was cut back by 2 bases and J by 2 bases. In germline, CDR1 is SGDLS, CDR2 YYNGEE. The length of the CDR3 is 16 residues. The CDR3 DNA is TGTGCCAGCAGCGTGATCGGGACAGCTAACACCGGGGAGCTGTTTTTT. Amino acid sequence: CASSVIGTANTGELFF.

The chain links TRBV30 to TRBJ1-1; 10 bases line up with TRBD1. V trimming: 3 bases; J trimming: 5 bases; junction bases outside the gene matches: 9. Germline values: CDR1 GTSNPN, CDR2 SVGIG (reference sequence). This CDR3 spans 15 amino acids. The CDR3 bases are TGTGCCTGGAGCTATCCGGGACAGGGGTTGACTGAAGCTTTCTTT. Its protein product is CAWSYPGQGLTEAFF.

Regarding this clone: Since a much larger clone is just one base distant, this may be a read error. The chain has TRBV28 and TRBJ2-5; possibly TRBD1 or TRBD2 for D (5 bases each). The CDR3 totals 14 residues. Germline V gene sequence: CDR1 MDHEN, CDR2 SYDVKM. The CDR3 spells CASSGHGAYETKYF. CDR3 in DNA: TGTGCCAGCAGCGGCCACGGGGCATACGAGACCAAGTACTTC.

This clone was detected many times. The chain couples TRBV7-2 to TRBJ2-1, with unresolved D. The V and J ends lost 9 bases and 5 bases respectively, with 14 bases between them. The CDR3 extends over 13 amino acids. Germline CDR1 SGHTA, CDR2 FQGNSA. CDR3 nucleotides: TGTGCCAGGTCCGATCTACGGGACAATGAGCAGTTCTTC. This sequence encodes CARSDLRDNEQFF.

The V and J genes are TRBV11-2 and TRBJ1-1, with D perhaps TRBD1 (6 bases). This CDR3 comprises 13 residues. From germline, CDR1 is SGHAT and CDR2 FQNNGV. Trimming pared 5 bases from V and 5 bases from J, leaving 12 bases between. CDR3 nucleotides: TGTGCCAGCAGCGAACAGGGAGGGACTGAAGCTTTCTTT. It encodes CASSEQGGTEAFF.

The CDR3 is CASSPGDPQETQYF. The CDR3 coding sequence is TGTGCCAGCAGCCCCGGGGACCCGCAAGAGACCCAGTACTTC. This chain connects TRBV7-6 to TRBJ2-5; D might be TRBD1 or TRBD2, each matching 5 bases. Looked up from germline, CDR1 is SGHVS and CDR2 is FNYEAQ. V shed 5 bases and J shed 2 bases, with 12 bases lying between them. The length of the CDR3 is 14 residues.

DNA for the CDR3: TGTGCCTGGAGCCCGGGAGGGTCCTACGAGCAGTACTTC. It encodes CAWSPGGSYEQYF. The rearrangement links TRBV30 to TRBJ2-7, with TRBD2 matching over 8 bases. CDR3 length equals 13 residues. V was pared by 3 bases and J by 1 base, with 2 bases of the junction left unmatched. Germline V gene sequence: CDR1 GTSNPN, CDR2 SVGIG (reference sequence).

The chain has TRBV4-2 and TRBJ2-7; 11 bases align to TRBD2. Germline V CDR1 and CDR2: LGHNA, YNFKEQ. The CDR3 has 19 residues. Losses at the gene ends were 1 base for V and 5 bases for J; bases not matched to a gene: 16. The CDR3 protein is CASSQGGRLGTSGLDEQYF. CDR3 coding DNA: TGTGCCAGCAGCCAAGGGGGGAGGTTAGGGACTAGCGGCTTGGACGAGCAGTACTTC.

In this sample, this clone turned up a few times. The V call is TRBV7-9, the J call TRBJ2-3, with D possibly matching TRBD2 (5 bases). The V end lost 8 bases, the J end lost 5 bases, and 8 bases lay between the germline ends. The CDR3 covers 11 residues. Germline CDR1 SEHNR, CDR2 FQNEAQ (reference sequence). The CDR3 reads CASRAGDTQYF. The CDR3 region has the DNA TGTGCCAGCCGGGCGGGAGATACGCAGTATTTT.

The chain links TRBV5-1 to TRBJ2-7, with 10 bases aligning to TRBD1. Germline CDR1 is SGHRS and CDR2 is YFSETQ. The CDR3 has 14 amino acids. V was clipped by 4 bases and J by 6 bases; unmatched bases: 7. CDR3 DNA sequence: TGCGCCAGCAGCCTCCGGACAGGGGGAAGCGAGCAGTACTTC. Protein product: CASSLRTGGSEQYF.

This clone was counted only a few times. The rearrangement joins TRBV15 to TRBJ1-2; D unclear. V was shortened by 0 bases and J by 4 bases, with 9 bases between the two germline ends. CDR3 length: 14 residues. The germline V gene encodes CDR1 LNHNV and CDR2 YYDKDF (reference sequence). In DNA form, the CDR3 reads TGTGCCACCAGCAGAGATCGGGCAGGCTATGGCTACACCTTC. Its protein is CATSRDRAGYGYTF.

This clone was observed once. The chain carries TRBV15 and TRBJ2-5; the match to TRBD1 covers 10 bases. Per the germline V gene, CDR1 is LNHNV and CDR2 is YYDKDF (reference sequence). The CDR3 sequence is 14 residues long. With 4 bases clipped from V and 4 bases from J, the junction kept 3 bases outside the gene matches. CDR3 nucleotide sequence: TGTGCCACCAGCAAGACAGGGGGCCGAGAGACCCAGTACTTC. Residues: CATSKTGGRETQYF. Using reference TRBV15 and TRBJ2-5 for the parts outside the CDR3, the full variable domain is DAMVIQNPRYQVTQFGKPVTLSCSQTLNHNVMYWYQQKSSQAPKLLFHYYDKDFNNEADTPDNFQSRRPNTSFCFLDIRSPGLGDTAMYLCATSKTGGRETQYFGPGTRLLVL.

V and J are TRBV28 and TRBJ2-5; the D gene is possibly TRBD1 (5 bases). Trimming removed 2 bases at V and 1 base at J, with 11 bases between. This CDR3 is 15 amino acids long. The V gene's germline CDR1 is MDHEN and CDR2 SYDVKM. CDR3 bases: TGTGCCAGCAGTTTAGGGGCGGACCTCCAAGAGACCCAGTACTTC. This gives the protein CASSLGADLQETQYF.

This clone occurred many times. Other DNA sequences in this sample translate to the same CDR3. CDR3 loop: CASSLGQGASYEQYF. The CDR3 nucleotides read TGTGCCAGCAGTTTAGGACAGGGCGCGTCCTACGAGCAGTACTTC. The chain combines TRBV27 with TRBJ2-7, with 8 bases matching TRBD1. This CDR3 contains 15 residues. CDR1 and CDR2 from the germline V gene are MNHEY and SMNVEV (reference sequence). V trimming: 2 bases; J trimming: 1 base; junction bases outside the gene matches: 4.